This T cell receptor beta chain was retrieved from a study of cytotoxic CD8 clonotypes in ibrutinib-treated CLL. As for the study in general: By median roughly 62 months, approximately twelve had progressed and around 14 stayed remitted; responses had been 2 complete and 24 partial. Treatment had run for a median about 12 months, range 6 to 36, when response samples were taken.

V shed 5 bases, J shed 6 bases, and the junction held 12 bases outside the gene matches. Germline V lookup: CDR1 WSHSY, CDR2 SAAADI. The CDR3 is 17 amino acids. Researchers set a sequencing depth target of 1 in 200,000 to 1 in 1 million T cells. The method was immunoSEQ multiplex PCR; TCRdb's version includes in-frame clones alone and lacks a portion of them. The table has 250,000 to 350,000 clones, 76% seen once. Study-wide findings and caveats: Measured clonality at baseline was greater than in age-matched healthy donors and tracked with circulating CD8+ T-cell counts.

Remarks on this clone: Antigen unknown.

The material was PBMCs, obtained at disease progression, from a patient treated with ibrutinib. The rearrangement links TRBV10-2 to TRBJ2-2, with 10 nucleotides matching TRBD2. This sequence was found in a human donor with chronic lymphocytic leukemia. CDR3 in DNA: TGCGCCAGCAGTCTTAGGGTCTCTAGCGGGAGTTCCGGGGAGCTGTTTTTT. Translation gives CASSLRVSSGSSGELFF.